A selection of T cell receptor beta chains follows, all from one sample in a study of blood T cell repertoires in COVID-19. Profiling relied on immunoSEQ multiplex PCR, and the TCRdb table lists in-frame clones only, not all of them. This table has 230,000 or so clones, around four fifths appearing once. Sequences were obtained from peripheral blood. These receptors all come from a man aged 25 to 40 with active or convalescent COVID-19. CDR3s include the opening cysteine and the closing phenylalanine or tryptophan. A D gene is named only where the DNA matches it firmly. For some rows the clone size is stated as once, few or many, or as a class when expanded; others skip it.

d_gene	v_gene	abundance	j_gene	CDR3aa	CDR3nt
TRBD2	TRBV7-3	.	TRBJ2-1	CASSSRLAESYNEQFF	TGTGCCAGCAGCTCCAGACTAGCGGAGTCCTACAATGAGCAGTTCTTC
TRBD2	TRBV11-3	few	TRBJ2-5	CASSPGSLGTSVQETQYF	TGTGCCAGCAGCCCTGGGTCTTTAGGGACTAGCGTGCAAGAGACCCAGTACTTC
TRBD1	TRBV28	.	TRBJ1-3	CASSVGTAFPGGSGNTIYF	TGTGCCAGCAGCGTAGGGACAGCCTTTCCAGGGGGGTCTGGAAACACCATATATTTT
.	TRBV28	.	TRBJ1-2	CASSQGLDGRYTF	TGTGCCAGCAGCCAGGGATTAGACGGCCGCTACACCTTC
TRBD1	TRBV18	.	TRBJ2-2	CASSPPGQVWREFAGELFF	TGTGCCAGCTCACCACCGGGACAGGTGTGGAGGGAGTTTGCCGGGGAGCTGTTTTTT
TRBD1	TRBV27	.	TRBJ2-7	CASSYTGTVHEQYF	TGTGCCAGCAGTTACACTGGGACAGTCCACGAGCAGTACTTC
.	TRBV6-6	.	TRBJ2-1	CASRRDSSYNEQFF	TGTGCCAGCCGCCGGGACTCCTCCTACAATGAGCAGTTCTTC
.	TRBV7-9	.	TRBJ1-2	CASSPTTVTFF	TGTGCCAGCAGCCCTACGACAGTTACCTTCTTC
TRBD2	TRBV5-6	.	TRBJ2-7	CASSPLGLAGGKFTYEQYF	TGTGCCAGCAGCCCGTTAGGACTAGCGGGAGGGAAGTTCACTTACGAGCAGTACTTC
.	TRBV19	.	TRBJ2-1	CASSIVGWGSSVWGHEQFF	TGTGCCAGTAGTATAGTTGGTTGGGGTAGTAGTGTATGGGGGCATGAGCAGTTCTTC
.	TRBV6-5	.	TRBJ1-1	CASRLLRVNTEAFF	TGTGCCAGCAGACTCCTACGGGTGAACACTGAAGCTTTCTTT
TRBD2	TRBV30	.	TRBJ2-1	CAWSRDYTYNEQFF	TGTGCCTGGAGCCGGGACTACACCTACAATGAGCAGTTCTTC
TRBD1	TRBV12-3/TRBV12-4	.	TRBJ2-5	CASRRQGGETQYF	TGTGCCAGCAGACGACAGGGCGGGGAGACCCAGTACTTC
.	TRBV13	.	TRBJ1-2	CASRQLSGPSNYGYTF	TGTGCCAGCAGGCAACTATCAGGGCCATCTAACTATGGCTACACCTTC
TRBD2	TRBV5-1	.	TRBJ2-7	CASSPWSGVAGDLEQYF	TGCGCCAGCAGCCCTTGGAGTGGGGTAGCGGGGGACCTGGAGCAGTACTTC
.	TRBV10-3	once	TRBJ2-1	CAISLDSYNEQFF	TGTGCCATCAGCCTGGACAGCTACAATGAGCAGTTCTTC
TRBD1	TRBV7-6	.	TRBJ1-4	CASSTGVMNEKLFF	TGTGCCAGCAGCACAGGGGTCATGAATGAAAAACTGTTTTTT
.	TRBV10-3	.	TRBJ2-1	CAISDSGTYNEQFF	TGTGCCATCAGCGATTCCGGGACCTACAATGAGCAGTTCTTC
.	TRBV18	.	TRBJ1-5	CASSLSGIEPQHF	TGTGCCAGCTCACTGTCGGGGATTGAGCCCCAGCATTTT
TRBD2	TRBV28	.	TRBJ2-5	CASFGGQETQYF	TGTGCCAGCTTCGGGGGGCAAGAGACCCAGTACTTC
.	TRBV6-2/TRBV6-3	.	TRBJ2-3	CASSFYGEADTQYF	TGTGCCAGCAGTTTCTACGGGGAGGCAGATACGCAGTATTTT
.	TRBV7-9	.	TRBJ1-2	CASSLGVRNYGYTF	TGTGCCAGCAGCCTCGGGGTGCGCAACTATGGCTACACCTTC
TRBD1	TRBV27	.	TRBJ2-1	CASSLYRGLNNEQFF	TGTGCCAGCAGTTTATACAGGGGGCTTAACAATGAGCAGTTCTTC
TRBD1	TRBV24-1	once	TRBJ2-2	CATSEPKTGLGTGELFF	TGTGCCACCAGTGAACCCAAGACAGGGTTGGGGACCGGGGAGCTGTTTTTT
TRBD2	TRBV9	.	TRBJ2-1	CASSTLAGGPPRGEQFF	TGTGCCAGCAGCACCTTAGCGGGAGGCCCTCCCCGTGGTGAGCAGTTCTTC
TRBD2	TRBV4-2	once	TRBJ2-7	CASSQVAGGPYEQYF	TGTGCCAGCAGCCAGGTGGCGGGAGGTCCCTACGAGCAGTACTTC
TRBD2	TRBV12-5	once	TRBJ2-1	CASVPRASGGREQFF	TGTGCTAGTGTCCCCCGGGCTAGCGGGGGGCGGGAGCAGTTCTTC
.	TRBV18	.	TRBJ1-1	CASSPRVGMNTEAFF	TGTGCCAGCTCACCCCGGGTCGGTATGAACACTGAAGCTTTCTTT
TRBD1	TRBV7-2	few	TRBJ1-3	CASSGQGAGNTIYF	TGTGCCAGCAGCGGACAGGGGGCTGGAAACACCATATATTTT
.	TRBV6-5	.	TRBJ1-5	CASSYSFPGNQPQHF	TGTGCCAGCAGTTACTCATTCCCGGGCAATCAGCCCCAGCATTTT
.	TRBV7-2	.	TRBJ1-2	CASSLSTFYGYTF	TGTGCCAGCAGCTTATCCACTTTCTATGGCTACACCTTC
TRBD1	TRBV19	.	TRBJ2-7	CASAGTGGYEQYF	TGTGCCAGCGCCGGGACAGGGGGCTACGAGCAGTACTTC
.	TRBV12-2	.	TRBJ2-7	CASRTGQGADEQYF	TGTGCAAGTCGCACCGGACAGGGGGCGGACGAGCAGTACTTC
TRBD1	TRBV30	.	TRBJ1-3	CAWIRTGPSFSGNTIYF	TGTGCCTGGATACGGACAGGGCCGTCCTTCTCTGGAAACACCATATATTTT
TRBD1	TRBV5-1	once	TRBJ2-7	CASSWWDRQLTGQYF	TGCGCCAGCAGCTGGTGGGACAGGCAGCTAACCGGGCAGTACTTC
.	TRBV9	.	TRBJ2-7	CASSAGFAAYEQYF	TGTGCCAGCAGCGCGGGGTTCGCCGCCTACGAGCAGTACTTC
.	TRBV5-1	.	TRBJ2-7	CASSLNMDTEYF	TGCGCCAGCAGCTTGAACATGGACACCGAGTACTTC
.	TRBV5-5	.	TRBJ2-5	CASSLKGETQYF	TGTGCCAGCAGCTTGAAGGGGGAGACCCAGTACTTC
.	TRBV6-5	.	TRBJ2-3	CASRGAPGTQYF	TGTGCCAGCAGGGGGGCCCCAGGTACGCAGTATTTT
TRBD2	TRBV30	once	TRBJ2-7	CACTMGGIAGGPYGYEQYF	TGTGCCTGTACTATGGGGGGGATAGCGGGAGGGCCCTACGGATACGAGCAGTACTTC
TRBD2	TRBV5-8	.	TRBJ2-7	CASSLAGSYEQYF	TGTGCCAGCAGCTTAGCGGGATCCTACGAGCAGTACTTC
.	TRBV28	.	TRBJ1-2	CASSPLPGGYTF	TGTGCCAGCAGTCCATTACCGGGGGGCTACACCTTC
.	TRBV2	.	TRBJ1-1	CASTASQGTEAFF	TGTGCCAGCACTGCGTCCCAGGGAACTGAAGCTTTCTTT
.	TRBV28	.	TRBJ1-5	CASSLSGYNQPQHF	TGTGCCAGCAGTTTATCAGGGTACAATCAGCCCCAGCATTTT
TRBD1	TRBV4-1	.	TRBJ2-5	CASSQGDRDREETQYF	TGCGCCAGCAGCCAAGGCGACAGGGACCGGGAAGAGACCCAGTACTTC
TRBD1	TRBV7-2	few	TRBJ1-2	CASSHGQGAYGYTF	TGTGCCAGCAGCCACGGACAGGGCGCCTATGGCTACACCTTC
.	TRBV29-1	.	TRBJ1-4	CSVEQGEKLFF	TGCAGCGTTGAGCAGGGGGAAAAACTGTTTTTT
.	TRBV7-8	once	TRBJ1-5	CASSLGARGTNQPQHF	TGTGCCAGCAGCCTGGGGGCGAGGGGGACGAATCAGCCCCAGCATTTT
.	TRBV6-2/TRBV6-3	once	TRBJ2-3	CASSYAGGRPLQPANTQYF	TGTGCCAGCAGTTACGCCGGAGGACGTCCTCTTCAGCCAGCAAATACGCAGTATTTT
TRBD1	TRBV6-6	.	TRBJ1-1	CASSRPGQGAGNTEAFF	TGTGCCAGCAGTCGACCGGGACAGGGGGCCGGGAACACTGAAGCTTTCTTT
TRBD2	TRBV28	.	TRBJ2-1	CASSSGVAGAQGQFF	TGTGCCAGCAGTTCCGGGGTAGCGGGGGCCCAGGGGCAGTTCTTC
TRBD1	TRBV9	.	TRBJ1-2	CASSPPGGPYGYTF	TGTGCCAGCAGCCCTCCAGGGGGACCCTATGGCTACACCTTC
.	TRBV30	.	TRBJ1-2	CAWSPYPGSYGYTF	TGTGCCTGGAGTCCATACCCGGGGAGCTATGGCTACACCTTC